The 20 T cell receptor beta chains listed next were all sequenced from one sample in a study of cytomegalovirus exposure and HLA in healthy donors. Assay: immunoSEQ multiplex PCR; the TCRdb copy retains only in-frame clones and omits some. The sample contains some 120,000 clones, approximately 94% of which appear only once. The material sequenced was PBMCs. Source of these receptors: a man younger than 30 in good health and CMV-seronegative.

The CDR3 protein is CASAPERAGDTQYF. In DNA, the CDR3 is TGTGCCAGCGCTCCTGAGAGGGCCGGGGATACGCAGTATTTT. The chain carries TRBV28 and TRBJ2-3, with TRBD2 as a possible D gene (5 bases). The germline CDR1 and CDR2 sequences are MDHEN and SYDVKM. Trimming removed 8 bases at V and 6 bases at J, with 18 bases between. The CDR3 consists of 14 residues.

V and J are TRBV28 and TRBJ2-2; D not certain. Germline lookup yields CDR1 MDHEN and CDR2 SYDVKM. Trimming cost V 2 bases and J 0 bases, with 13 bases left between them. CDR3 length equals 17 residues. CDR3 residues: CASSLGLRLSNTGELFF. The CDR3, as DNA: TGTGCCAGCAGTTTAGGCTTACGCCTGTCGAACACCGGGGAGCTGTTTTTT.

In this sample, this clone turned up a few times. The gene calls are TRBV29-1 and TRBJ2-1, with a tentative D call TRBD1 (6 bases). With 4 bases removed from V and 9 bases from J, the gap between germline ends came to 16 bases. CDR3 length: 13 residues. Germline V gives CDR1 SQVTM, CDR2 ANQGSEA. CDR3 sequence (DNA): TGCAGCGTTGGCAGGGGTCTTGATGGTGAGCAGTTCTTC. Protein sequence: CSVGRGLDGEQFF.

CDR3 amino acids: CAWSGGSGDGYTF. For the CDR3, the DNA is TGTGCCTGGAGTGGAGGCTCGGGTGATGGCTACACCTTC. The V gene is TRBV30, the J gene TRBJ1-2; no clear D gene. Germline V gives CDR1 GTSNPN, CDR2 SVGIG (reference sequence). This CDR3 has 13 amino acids. V shed 1 base and J shed 6 bases, with 12 bases lying between them.

This clone was seen only a few times. This rearrangement joins TRBV12-5 to TRBJ2-3; 7 bases are shared with TRBD2. Germline lookup yields CDR1 LGHNT and CDR2 FRNRAP. The V and J ends lost 6 bases and 3 bases, in that order; junction bases with no gene match: 6. The CDR3 extends over 14 amino acids. The CDR3 spells CASGWRETTDTQYF. In DNA, the CDR3 is TGTGCTAGTGGGTGGCGGGAGACTACAGATACGCAGTATTTT.

In DNA form, the CDR3 reads TGTGCCAGCAGCTTAGGCCTATCGGGGAACTATGGCTACACCTTC. Translated, it gives CASSLGLSGNYGYTF. This chain joins TRBV7-9 and TRBJ1-2; D is unresolved. The CDR3 has 15 amino acids. Germline-derived CDR1 and CDR2 are SEHNR and FQNEAQ (reference sequence). V was trimmed by 1 base and J by 2 bases, leaving 11 bases between them.

The CDR3 DNA is TGTGCCAGCAGCGCGACCGGGACAGCCAACGAGCAGTACTTC. Protein: CASSATGTANEQYF. The genes are TRBV9 and TRBJ2-7; 7 bases line up with TRBD1. The length of the CDR3 is 14 residues. In germline, CDR1 is SGDLS, CDR2 YYNGEE. J was trimmed by 5 bases and V by 3 bases; bases with no gene match: 8.

This chain connects TRBV5-4 to TRBJ1-2; TRBD1 matches at 7 bases. Trimming at V came to 0 bases and at J to 2 bases, leaving 4 bases not matched to a gene. This CDR3 contains 15 residues. Germline loops: CDR1 SGHNT, CDR2 YYREEE (reference sequence). CDR3 DNA sequence: TGTGCCAGCAGCTTGGGACAGGGCCTAAACTATGGCTACACCTTC. Its translation: CASSLGQGLNYGYTF.

This sequence joins TRBV7-3 and TRBJ2-1; a possible D gene is TRBD2 (6 bases). The CDR3 totals 17 residues. In germline, CDR1 is SGHTA, CDR2 FQGTGA. Trimming left V 2 bases short and J 3 bases short, with 17 bases between. The CDR3 bases are TGTGCCAGCAGCTTAGGGGCCGGGAGAAGGCTCTACAATGAGCAGTTCTTC. Amino acid sequence: CASSLGAGRRLYNEQFF.

The chain has TRBV28 and TRBJ2-7; 7 bases are shared with TRBD1. In germline, CDR1 is MDHEN, CDR2 SYDVKM. This CDR3 spans 14 amino acids. Unmatched junction bases numbered 7, after V lost 6 bases and J lost 2 bases. DNA for the CDR3: TGTGCCAGCAGGCTAGGACAGGCCACCTACGAGCAGTACTTC. It is translated as CASRLGQATYEQYF. The full variable domain, with the rest looked up from reference TRBV28 and TRBJ2-7, is DVKVTQSSRYLVKRTGEKVFLECVQDMDHENMFWYRQDPGLGLRLIYFSYDVKMKEKGDIPEGYSVSREKKERFSLILESASTNQTSMYLCASRLGQATYEQYFGPGTRLTVT.

The rearrangement uses TRBV7-2 and TRBJ2-1, with a tentative D call TRBD1 (5 bases). Trimming cost V 5 bases and J 4 bases, with 15 bases left between them. Germline values: CDR1 SGHTA, CDR2 FQGNSA. CDR3 length: 15 amino acids. The CDR3 nucleotides read TGTGCCAGCAGCAAACAGGCGGTGTCATACAATGAGCAGTTCTTC. Protein: CASSKQAVSYNEQFF.

The V call is TRBV28, the J call TRBJ1-1; TRBD1 matches 7 bases. The CDR3 runs 18 residues. V dropped 3 bases and J dropped 1; count of bases not matched to a gene: 14. Germline CDR1 MDHEN, CDR2 SYDVKM. The CDR3 DNA sequence: TGTGCCAGCAGTTTCACCGGGACAGCCTACCTCCGGAACACTGAAGCTTTCTTT. This gives the protein CASSFTGTAYLRNTEAFF.

The rearrangement links TRBV9 to TRBJ2-7; 8 nucleotides align to TRBD1. The CDR3 has 13 residues. J gave up 7 bases and V 0 bases, and 3 bases lay outside the gene matches. Looked up from germline, CDR1 is SGDLS and CDR2 is YYNGEE. The CDR3 loop reads CASSVGTGGEQYF. CDR3 sequence (DNA): TGTGCCAGCAGCGTAGGAACAGGGGGGGAGCAGTACTTC.

The chain employs TRBV4-2 and TRBJ2-5; 7 positions agree with TRBD1. The CDR3 totals 15 residues. Trimming at V came to 3 bases and at J to 2 bases, leaving 6 bases not matched to a gene. Per germline, CDR1 LGHNA and CDR2 YNFKEQ. The CDR3 is CASSHQTGLQETQYF. CDR3 DNA: TGTGCCAGCAGCCACCAGACAGGGTTACAAGAGACCCAGTACTTC.

The chain combines TRBV7-6 with TRBJ2-3; D gene unclear. The V end was cut by 2 bases, the J end by 0 bases, with 18 bases between. The CDR3 contains 18 residues. Germline lookup yields CDR1 SGHVS and CDR2 FNYEAQ. This chain's CDR3 is CASSLSPAILSSTDTQYF. The CDR3 nucleotides read TGTGCCAGCAGCTTATCGCCTGCTATACTTTCTAGCACAGATACGCAGTATTTT.

This chain links TRBV4-3 with TRBJ1-5; D uncertain. Per the germline V gene, CDR1 is LGHNA and CDR2 is YSLEER. Trimming removed 1 base at V and 0 bases at J, with 7 bases between. This CDR3 has 15 amino acids. CDR3 loop: CASSQGRISNQPQHF. The CDR3 DNA follows: TGCGCCAGCAGCCAAGGCAGGATTAGCAATCAGCCCCAGCATTTT.

The chain carries TRBV9 and TRBJ2-3, with 8 bases matching TRBD2. In germline, CDR1 is SGDLS, CDR2 YYNGEE. With 4 bases clipped from V and 0 bases from J, the junction kept 4 bases outside the gene matches. This CDR3 region has 15 residues. The CDR3 coding sequence is TGTGCCAGCAGCCCCGGGGGGGGGAGCACAGATACGCAGTATTTT. Protein sequence: CASSPGGGSTDTQYF.

The chain couples TRBV25-1 to TRBJ2-5, with D perhaps matching TRBD1 (6 bases). The CDR3 has 15 residues. CDR1 is MGHDK, CDR2 SYGVNS, per germline. Trimming took off 4 bases at V and 1 base at J, with 13 bases between the two ends. CDR3 nucleotides: TGTGCCAGCAGTGTTGTTGGGGGCGGCCAAGAGACCCAGTACTTC. It yields the protein CASSVVGGGQETQYF.

This chain links TRBV11-2 with TRBJ2-7; no reliable D call. The CDR3 has 12 amino acids. V lost 0 bases to trimming and J lost 2 bases, with 2 bases between them. CDR1 SGHAT and CDR2 FQNNGV come from the germline V gene. The CDR3 DNA reads as TGTGCCAGCAGCTTAGATACCTACGAGCAGTACTTC. Protein sequence: CASSLDTYEQYF.

The rearrangement joins TRBV7-2 to TRBJ2-1, with 8 bases matching TRBD2. The CDR3 totals 16 residues. The germline gives CDR1 SGHTA, CDR2 FQGNSA. Trimming cost V 5 bases and J 7 bases; bases outside gene matches: 13. DNA of the CDR3: TGTGCCAGCAGCCCCCCGTTCAGTCGGGAGGGGAATGAGCAGTTCTTC. This gives the protein CASSPPFSREGNEQFF.